A selection of T cell receptor beta chains follows, all from one sample in a study of blood T cell repertoires in COVID-19. The method was immunoSEQ multiplex PCR; TCRdb's version includes in-frame clones alone and lacks a portion of them. The sample shows under 25,000 clones, about nine tenths of them seen only once. Specimen: peripheral blood. These receptors all stem from a woman of 80 years or more with acute or convalescent COVID-19. The CDR3 runs from the conserved cysteine through the conserved F or W. Each record gives: clone size, D gene, J gene, V gene, CDR3 length, CDR3 DNA, CDR3 protein. The D gene is left open where the match is weak. Clone size appears in some rows only: once, few, many, or a class for an expanded clone.

>-|TRBD2|TRBJ2-1|TRBV19|12
TGTGCCAGTAGTCGGGGAGGGATAGAGCAGTTCTTC
CASSRGGIEQFF
>-|-|TRBJ1-2|TRBV29-1|15
TGCAGCGTTGAGCTAGCCATTAACCCATCCTATGGCTACACCTTC
CSVELAINPSYGYTF
>few|-|TRBJ1-1|TRBV20-1|11
TGCAGTGCTAGTCTATATCCTGAAGCTTTCTTT
CSASLYPEAFF
>-|TRBD2|TRBJ2-7|TRBV29-1|14
TGCAGCGTTGTCCTGAGCGGGGGCCCCCTGGAGCAGTACTTC
CSVVLSGGPLEQYF
>-|-|TRBJ1-2|TRBV12-3/TRBV12-4|13
TGTGCCAGCAGTTTGGGCATAAACTATGGCTACACCTTC
CASSLGINYGYTF
>-|TRBD1|TRBJ2-7|TRBV10-3|15
TGTGCCATCAGCCCAAGACAGGGCAGCGCCTACGAGCAGTACTTC
CAISPRQGSAYEQYF
>-|TRBD2|TRBJ2-5|TRBV5-1|17
TGCGCCAGCAGTTCCCGTCCCCTAGCGGCGGTCCAAGAGACCCAGTACTTC
CASSSRPLAAVQETQYF
>-|TRBD2|TRBJ2-4|TRBV7-2|16
TGTGCCAGCAGCCCTATACTAGCGCCCTCGAGAAACATTCAGTACTTC
CASSPILAPSRNIQYF
>-|TRBD1|TRBJ2-7|TRBV5-6|15
TGTGCCAGCAGCCTCACGGTGGGACAGGGGAGCGAGCAGTACTTC
CASSLTVGQGSEQYF
>-|-|TRBJ2-7|TRBV12-3/TRBV12-4|13
TGTGCCAGCAGTTTAAAGCCAACCTACGAGCAGTACTTC
CASSLKPTYEQYF
>-|-|TRBJ1-2|TRBV6-2/TRBV6-3|13
TGTGCCAGCAGTTTGAGGCCAGTCTATGGCTACACCTTC
CASSLRPVYGYTF
>-|-|TRBJ2-7|TRBV27|14
TGTGCCAGCAGTAAGACCCAGGGTTACTACGAGCAGTACTTC
CASSKTQGYYEQYF
>-|-|TRBJ1-5|TRBV5-1|13
TGCGCCAGCAGCTTGGGTGACATGCAGCCCCAGCATTTT
CASSLGDMQPQHF
>-|TRBD2|TRBJ2-5|TRBV6-5|15
TGTGCCAGCACGTCGACTAGCGGGAGGGCGGAGACCCAGTACTTC
CASTSTSGRAETQYF
>-|TRBD1|TRBJ2-7|TRBV7-2|14
TGTGCCAGCAGCAGGACAGGGGGCCCCTACGAGCAGTACTTC
CASSRTGGPYEQYF
>-|-|TRBJ1-6|TRBV7-6|16
TGTGCCAGCAGCTCTGGCTTAGGAGCAGAGGGTTCACCCCTCCACTTT
CASSSGLGAEGSPLHF
>-|TRBD2|TRBJ2-3|TRBV7-9|14
TGTGCCAGCACCCCAGCGGGATCCACAGATACGCAGTATTTT
CASTPAGSTDTQYF
>-|-|TRBJ1-3|TRBV27|15
TGTGCCAGCAGTCCATCCGACAGCTCTGGAAACACCATATATTTT
CASSPSDSSGNTIYF
>-|-|TRBJ1-2|TRBV24-1|15
TGTGCCACCAGTGACCCGGGGACACCCGTGTCGGGCTACACCTTT
CATSDPGTPVSGYTF
>-|TRBD2|TRBJ2-7|TRBV7-8|14
TGTGCCAGCAGCCCAAGCGGGATTCCCTACGAGCAGTACTTC
CASSPSGIPYEQYF
>-|-|TRBJ2-7|TRBV6-2/TRBV6-3|17
TGTGCCAGCAGTTACGAATCGAGCAGGGTATACTCCTACGAGCAGTACTTC
CASSYESSRVYSYEQYF
>-|-|TRBJ2-4|TRBV2|17
TGTGCCACCAGACCCCCACTCCTCGGACTAGCCAAAAACATTCAGTACTTC
CATRPPLLGLAKNIQYF
>-|-|TRBJ1-3|TRBV20-1|11
TGCAGTGCTAGACTCGGGGACACCATATATTTT
CSARLGDTIYF
>-|-|TRBJ1-2|TRBV20-1|9
TGCAGTGCTAGAGTTCTCCCCACCTTC
CSARVLPTF
>-|-|TRBJ2-7|TRBV19|14
TGTGCCAGTAGTACGACCGGGACAATTTCAGGGCAGTACTTC
CASSTTGTISGQYF
>-|-|TRBJ1-2|TRBV7-8|13
TGTGCCAGCAGCTTGGAGAACATCTATGGCTACACCTTC
CASSLENIYGYTF
>once|-|TRBJ1-5|TRBV19|14
TGTGCCAGTAGTCGGAGGGAGTTGAATCAGCCCCAGCATTTT
CASSRRELNQPQHF
>once|TRBD2|TRBJ2-3|TRBV4-2|23
TGTGCCAGCAGCCAGCTTGGTATTAGCGGGAGAGGAGGAACCCCGTCACGCACAGATACGCAGTATTTT
CASSQLGISGRGGTPSRTDTQYF
>-|-|TRBJ2-7|TRBV7-2|14
TGTGCCAGCAGCTTAAGCCGGGACACCTACGAGCAGTACTTC
CASSLSRDTYEQYF